This T cell receptor beta chain originates from a study of shared clonotypes between healthy human individuals. General study findings and limits: Measured sharing among donors was expected to vary with sequencing depth. Represented diversity, genetic and exposure-history alike, was limited by few donors.

The V gene's germline CDR1 is SNHLY and CDR2 FYNNEI. The CDR3 runs to 12 residues. Trimming cost V 4 bases and J 6 bases, with 6 bases left between them. Turning to this clone: What it binds is not known.

Terminally differentiated effector memory CD45RA+ cells were left out of the naive CD8 fraction, which was CD45RO-negative and positively selected for CCR7. Sequenced by immunoSEQ multiplex PCR; TCRdb stores in-frame clones only, minus some. This sample has about 2 million clones, with approximately 94% found just once. The gene calls are TRBV2 and TRBJ1-4; D is uncertain. Sample: naive CD8+ T cells sorted from blood. The clonotype comes from a man aged 18 to 30 in good health. CDR3 coding DNA: TGTGCCAGCAGTGGGGTGGATGAAAAACTGTTTTTT. Amino acid sequence: CASSGVDEKLFF.